These 21 T cell receptor beta chains originate from one sample sequenced in a study of cytomegalovirus exposure and HLA in healthy donors. The PCR employed 60 Vbeta primers together with 13 Jbeta primers. The repertoire was sequenced with immunoSEQ multiplex PCR; TCRdb's copy has only in-frame clones and lacks some. The sample consists of 150,000 or so clones, approximately 77% of them appearing once. Input material: PBMCs. The source of these receptors is a female donor in good health and CMV-seronegative.

The V call is TRBV28, the J call TRBJ2-7; 7 bases match TRBD1. There are 15 residues in the CDR3. Looked up from germline, CDR1 is MDHEN and CDR2 is SYDVKM. Germline trimming cut 5 bases from V and 4 bases from J; bases unmatched to any gene: 11. DNA for the CDR3: TGTGCCAGCAGTCCACCGGGGACAGACGTGTACGAGCAGTACTTC. As protein: CASSPPGTDVYEQYF.

CDR3 amino acids: CATKIGRGSSTEAFF. In DNA, the CDR3 is TGTGCCACCAAAATCGGGAGAGGGAGCTCCACTGAAGCTTTCTTT. The chain combines TRBV2 with TRBJ1-1; no firm D call. CDR3 length: 15 amino acids. Deletions cut 10 bases from V and 4 bases from J, with 22 bases between. Germline V gives CDR1 SNHLY, CDR2 FYNNEI.

The CDR3 bases are TGCAGCGTGGCCAGAGAGGCGTTGAACACTGAAGCTTTCTTT. Its translation: CSVAREALNTEAFF. The rearrangement joins TRBV29-1 to TRBJ1-1; D is ambiguous. In germline, CDR1 is SQVTM, CDR2 ANQGSEA. V lost 6 bases, J lost 0 bases, and 14 bases lay in between. The CDR3 runs to 14 residues.

V gene TRBV30 combines with J gene TRBJ1-6, with TRBD1 identical over 11 bases. Germline values: CDR1 GTSNPN, CDR2 SVGIG (reference sequence). The CDR3 consists of 14 residues. V was pared by 1 base and J by 9 bases, with 2 bases of the junction left unmatched. CDR3 DNA: TGTGCCTGGAGTGAGGGACAGGGGGGTTCACCCCTCCACTTT. The encoded protein is CAWSEGQGGSPLHF.

This clone was recorded a few times. The CDR3 bases are TGTGCCAGCAGCCCCCGGACAGGGGGCTACGAGCAGTACTTC. Translated, it gives CASSPRTGGYEQYF. The V and J genes are TRBV7-6 and TRBJ2-7, with 10 bases identical to TRBD1. Looked up from germline, CDR1 is SGHVS and CDR2 is FNYEAQ. J was trimmed by 3 bases and V by 5 bases; bases with no gene match: 4. This CDR3 contains 14 residues.

This clone has just a few counts. The V call is TRBV29-1, the J call TRBJ2-7; 14 positions agree with TRBD2. CDR3 length: 16 residues. V dropped 7 bases and J dropped 7; count of bases not matched to a gene: 15. Germline CDR1 reads SQVTM; CDR2 reads ANQGSEA. The CDR3 nucleotides read TGCAGCGCTTCCGCGGGACTAGCGGGGGTCGGAGGGGAGCAGTACTTC. Translation gives CSASAGLAGVGGEQYF.

The V call is TRBV5-6, the J call TRBJ2-2; D call uncertain. The CDR3 has 14 amino acids. V was clipped by 4 bases and J by 1 base, with 8 bases between them. CDR1 SGHDT and CDR2 YYEEEE come from the germline V gene. The DNA for the CDR3 is TGTGCCAGCAGCCCGACAAGGAACACCGGGGAGCTGTTTTTT. Amino acids: CASSPTRNTGELFF.

Comments on this clone: The junction shows a germline mismatch at one end, possibly a read error. In nucleotides, the CDR3 is TGTGCCAGCAGCTTAGAGCCAGCGGGGGGCTACGAGCAGCACTTC. Protein sequence: CASSLEPAGGYEQHF. The rearrangement joins TRBV7-2 to TRBJ2-7, with 9 bases that match TRBD2. The CDR3 contains 15 residues. The germline gives CDR1 SGHTA, CDR2 FQGNSA.

This rearrangement joins TRBV5-1 to TRBJ1-1; 12 bases are shared with TRBD1. Germline loops: CDR1 SGHRS, CDR2 YFSETQ. Trimming cost V 6 bases and J 6 bases; bases outside gene matches: 6. This CDR3 region has 14 residues. The CDR3 DNA reads as TGCGCCAGCATTCCGGGACAGGGGGCCTCTGAAGCTTTCTTT. Its translation is CASIPGQGASEAFF.

V and J are TRBV6-1 and TRBJ1-5; TRBD1 matches at 7 bases. Per the germline V gene, CDR1 is MNHNS and CDR2 is SASEGT. The CDR3 is 15 residues long. The trim removed 4 bases at V and 5 bases at J, leaving 8 bases unmatched. Here the CDR3 reads CASSAQGPVDQPQHF. CDR3 nucleotides: TGTGCCAGCAGTGCACAGGGGCCCGTGGATCAGCCCCAGCATTTT.

This clone appeared a single time. The genes are TRBV7-3 and TRBJ2-2; the D gene is possibly TRBD1 (5 bases). The CDR3 has 15 residues. Per germline, CDR1 SGHTA and CDR2 FQGTGA. Trimming left V 5 bases short and J 3 bases short, with 13 bases between. CDR3 loop: CASSPPDTDTGELFF. The CDR3 DNA is TGTGCCAGCAGCCCCCCGGACACGGACACCGGGGAGCTGTTTTTT.

The chain is built from TRBV10-3 and TRBJ1-6; 8 bases map to TRBD1. The germline gives CDR1 ENHRY, CDR2 SYGVKD. With V trimmed by 4 bases and J by 6 bases, 11 bases remained unmatched. This CDR3 has 17 amino acids. As DNA, the CDR3 is TGTGCCATCAGTGTGCGACAGGGGCCTCGGGGTAATTCACCCCTCCACTTT. Translated, it gives CAISVRQGPRGNSPLHF.

The gene calls are TRBV27 and TRBJ2-3; 13 positions match TRBD2. This CDR3 spans 18 amino acids. The ends lost 5 bases at V and 0 bases at J; junction bases unmatched: 8. CDR1 and CDR2 (germline): MNHEY, SMNVEV (reference sequence). CDR3 residues: CASSLIGTSGMSTDTQYF. The CDR3, as DNA: TGTGCCAGCAGTCTCATAGGGACTAGCGGGATGAGCACAGATACGCAGTATTTT.

This clone was picked up a small number of times. This chain joins TRBV28 and TRBJ1-1; D is possibly TRBD1 (6 bases). V lost 7 bases and J lost 7, with 22 bases in between. Germline V gives CDR1 MDHEN, CDR2 SYDVKM. This CDR3 has 15 amino acids. The CDR3 coding sequence is TGTGCCAGCACCTACTTGTTGGGCAGGGGCATTGAAGCTTTCTTT. It is translated as CASTYLLGRGIEAFF. Based on the CDR3 plus reference TRBV28 and TRBJ1-1, the full variable domain is DVKVTQSSRYLVKRTGEKVFLECVQDMDHENMFWYRQDPGLGLRLIYFSYDVKMKEKGDIPEGYSVSREKKERFSLILESASTNQTSMYLCASTYLLGRGIEAFFGQGTRLTVV.

The gene calls are TRBV6-5 and TRBJ1-5; D is perhaps TRBD1 (5 bases). The CDR3 covers 15 residues. V lost 6 bases, J lost 7 bases, and 19 bases lay in between. The germline CDR1 and CDR2 sequences are MNHEY and SVGAGI. The CDR3 loop is CASSSTRGREQPQHF. The CDR3 DNA sequence: TGTGCCAGCAGCTCGACTAGGGGAAGGGAACAGCCCCAGCATTTT.

The chain links TRBV7-9 to TRBJ2-5; 12 bases align to TRBD2. The V gene's germline CDR1 is SEHNR and CDR2 FQNEAQ (reference sequence). V shed 0 bases and J 5 bases; nucleotides not matched to a gene: 10. This CDR3 has 18 amino acids. CDR3 DNA sequence: TGTGCCAGCAGCTTAGCGCACCTTGGACTAGCGGGGAGGGAGACCCAGTACTTC. Translated, it gives CASSLAHLGLAGRETQYF.

This chain connects TRBV2 to TRBJ2-2; 13 bases are a match to TRBD2. This CDR3 is 16 amino acids long. V was pared by 6 bases and J by 2 bases, with 3 bases of the junction left unmatched. Germline CDR1 SNHLY, CDR2 FYNNEI. CDR3 in DNA: TGTGCCAGCAGCGGGACTAGCGGGATCAACACCGGGGAGCTGTTTTTT. This encodes CASSGTSGINTGELFF.

The chain has TRBV19 and TRBJ2-1; possible D gene TRBD1, 6 bases. The CDR3 covers 12 residues. Germline CDR1 LNHDA, CDR2 SQIVND (reference sequence). The CDR3 DNA is TGTGCGACATGGACAGAAGACAATGAGCAGTTCTTC. Translation gives CATWTEDNEQFF.

The rearrangement uses TRBV6-6 and TRBJ1-2; D may be TRBD1 (5 bases). The V end was cut by 7 bases, the J end by 4 bases, with 16 bases between. In germline, CDR1 is MNHNY, CDR2 SVGAGI (reference sequence). The CDR3 extends over 14 amino acids. The chain's CDR3 is CASNGAGTLYGYTF. DNA of the CDR3: TGTGCCAGCAATGGGGCAGGGACTCTCTATGGCTACACCTTC.

This clone was found a few times. The V and J genes are TRBV30 and TRBJ2-7; 8 bases map to TRBD1. Trimming took 7 bases from V and 2 from J; bases not matched to a gene: 4. CDR1 and CDR2 (germline): GTSNPN, SVGIG (reference sequence). This CDR3 region has 12 residues. CDR3 residues: CASRQGPYEQYF. Here the CDR3 DNA reads TGTGCCTCCCGACAGGGGCCCTACGAGCAGTACTTC.

The chain is built from TRBV7-6 and TRBJ2-2; no definite D call. This CDR3 has 14 residues. Germline assignment: CDR1 SGHVS and CDR2 FNYEAQ. Trimming removed 1 base at V and 3 bases at J, with 6 bases between. The CDR3 DNA is TGTGCCAGCAGCTTAGTGCGCTACACCGGGGAGCTGTTTTTT. The encoded protein is CASSLVRYTGELFF.